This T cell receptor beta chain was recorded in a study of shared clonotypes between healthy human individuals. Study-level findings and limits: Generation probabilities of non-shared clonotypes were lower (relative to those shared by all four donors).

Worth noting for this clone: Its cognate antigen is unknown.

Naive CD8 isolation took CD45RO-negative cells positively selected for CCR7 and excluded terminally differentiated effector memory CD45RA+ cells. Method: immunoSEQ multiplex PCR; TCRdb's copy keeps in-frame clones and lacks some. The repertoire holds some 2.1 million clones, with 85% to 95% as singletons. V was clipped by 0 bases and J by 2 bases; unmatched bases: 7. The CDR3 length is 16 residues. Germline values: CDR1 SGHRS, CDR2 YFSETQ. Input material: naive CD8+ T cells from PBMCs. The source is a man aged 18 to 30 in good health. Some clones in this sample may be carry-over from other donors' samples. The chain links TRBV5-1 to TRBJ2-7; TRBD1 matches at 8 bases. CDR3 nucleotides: TGCGCCAGCAGCTTGGGGCCAGGGGGCCTCGCCTACGAGCAGTACTTC. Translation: CASSLGPGGLAYEQYF.